This is a list of T cell receptor beta chains from one sample in a study of graft-versus-host responses after intestinal transplantation. Only in-frame clones appear in the TCRdb table, and some are missing; sequencing was by immunoSEQ multiplex PCR. The table records about 8,600 clones, approximately 31% of them present only once. Sequencing was performed on alloreactive CD4+ T cells from a mixed lymphocyte reaction culture, taken before intestinal transplant. These receptors all come from a human patient who received an intestinal transplant. Each CDR3 is given with its conserved first and last residue. A D gene is named only where the DNA matches it firmly.

v_gene: TRBV2; d_gene: TRBD1; CDR3aa: CASTVGQGLNQPQHF
v_gene: TRBV28; d_gene: TRBD1; CDR3aa: CASRSTGGSYEQYF
v_gene: TRBV6-6; d_gene: -; CDR3aa: CASSYSGTPATDTQYF
v_gene: TRBV27; d_gene: -; CDR3aa: CASSLSPRLSYEQYF
v_gene: TRBV5-4; d_gene: TRBD2; CDR3aa: CASRLALAGQPGTQYF
v_gene: TRBV6-1; d_gene: -; CDR3aa: CASSEREVQETQYF
v_gene: TRBV21-1; d_gene: -; CDR3aa: CARVAAYYKVHNEKLFF
v_gene: TRBV6-1; d_gene: -; CDR3aa: CASSELSGLSTDTQYF
v_gene: TRBV7-2; d_gene: -; CDR3aa: CASSLSYSSIGYTF
v_gene: TRBV5-1; d_gene: TRBD2; CDR3aa: CASRLAGQETQYF
v_gene: TRBV19; d_gene: TRBD2; CDR3aa: CASSVSGTSAAYEQYF
v_gene: TRBV15; d_gene: TRBD2; CDR3aa: CATSREAGGGTDTQYF
v_gene: TRBV10-3; d_gene: TRBD1; CDR3aa: CAISGTGSRGYGYTF
v_gene: TRBV5-1; d_gene: -; CDR3aa: CASSLYGAVQETQYF
v_gene: TRBV21-1; d_gene: -; CDR3aa: CASSKEYRAGQPQHF
v_gene: TRBV5-4; d_gene: -; CDR3aa: CASSPGGYYNEQFF
v_gene: TRBV9; d_gene: -; CDR3aa: CASSVVPRNTIYF
v_gene: TRBV9; d_gene: TRBD2; CDR3aa: CASSIRLAGNNEQFF
v_gene: TRBV6-1; d_gene: -; CDR3aa: CASSSRGRDSPLHF
v_gene: TRBV10-2; d_gene: -; CDR3aa: CASSDVGRYNEQFF
v_gene: TRBV2; d_gene: -; CDR3aa: CASSYTRLRTDTQYF
v_gene: TRBV11-2; d_gene: -; CDR3aa: CASSLSQASYEQYF
v_gene: TRBV6-7; d_gene: -; CDR3aa: CASSCCRELFF
v_gene: TRBV6-5; d_gene: -; CDR3aa: CASSYSGGGNTEAFF
v_gene: TRBV6-6; d_gene: TRBD2; CDR3aa: CASTPGSLAGWGEQFF
v_gene: TRBV7-9; d_gene: TRBD2; CDR3aa: CASSLAMGLGVPSGDEQFF
v_gene: TRBV7-2; d_gene: -; CDR3aa: CASSLALNQAWDTQYF
v_gene: TRBV5-1; d_gene: -; CDR3aa: CASRVEGFTEAFF
v_gene: TRBV5-1; d_gene: -; CDR3aa: CASSLGGNTEAFF
v_gene: TRBV6-1; d_gene: -; CDR3aa: CASSVTTGSAYEQYF
v_gene: TRBV18; d_gene: -; CDR3aa: CASSPYRAYEQYF
v_gene: TRBV5-6; d_gene: -; CDR3aa: CASSFGFGTGELFF
v_gene: TRBV10-3; d_gene: TRBD1; CDR3aa: CAISGAGGPPSYEQYF
v_gene: TRBV19; d_gene: TRBD2; CDR3aa: CASSRGGEYEQYF
v_gene: TRBV18; d_gene: TRBD2; CDR3aa: CASSPPGLAGGGEQFF
v_gene: TRBV7-9; d_gene: TRBD2; CDR3aa: CASSLLGGNIQYF
v_gene: TRBV7-8; d_gene: -; CDR3aa: CASSSEGEQYF
v_gene: TRBV2; d_gene: TRBD1; CDR3aa: CASSEQGQGYEQYF
v_gene: TRBV11-2; d_gene: TRBD2; CDR3aa: CASSLVASGRVEQFF
v_gene: TRBV5-1; d_gene: -; CDR3aa: CASSFGALTGAYNEQFF
v_gene: TRBV10-3; d_gene: -; CDR3aa: CAISVYSGANVLTF
v_gene: TRBV6-5; d_gene: -; CDR3aa: CASSTGPDGPYEQYF
v_gene: TRBV18; d_gene: TRBD1; CDR3aa: CASSPLGQGYNSPLHF
v_gene: TRBV2; d_gene: TRBD1; CDR3aa: CASSRQGAEAFF
v_gene: TRBV6-4; d_gene: -; CDR3aa: CASSDSIVGSLGYF
v_gene: TRBV2; d_gene: TRBD2; CDR3aa: CASRWRETNNEQFF
v_gene: TRBV10-3; d_gene: -; CDR3aa: CAISEQGSDGYTF
v_gene: TRBV20-1; d_gene: -; CDR3aa: CSAQTSYEQYF
v_gene: TRBV5-6; d_gene: -; CDR3aa: CASSLRGPDTQYF
v_gene: TRBV6-5; d_gene: TRBD2; CDR3aa: CASSATSGASYEQYF
v_gene: TRBV5-1; d_gene: -; CDR3aa: CASSLGGDNEQFF
v_gene: TRBV29-1; d_gene: TRBD2; CDR3aa: CSVAGLAATSTDTQYF
v_gene: TRBV5-1; d_gene: -; CDR3aa: CASSLRPQGNTEAFF